This T cell receptor (beta chain) comes out of a study of long-term antiretroviral therapy in people with HIV. Looking at the study overall: Specimens dating back about a decade before the 2015 immediate-ART recommendation are the oldest included.

At survey level, the immunoSEQ assay was run in its v3.0 version. The data were produced by immunoSEQ multiplex PCR, yet TCRdb's version contains in-frame clones alone and is incomplete. The repertoire consists of 25,000 to 30,000 clones, with around 85% occurring once and the leading ten covering almost 9%. The sample in question was unsorted PBMCs, obtained 4.7 to 5 years after starting antiretroviral therapy. The TCR was taken from a man aged 35-49 years with HIV.

CDR3 bases: TGTGCCAGCAGCAAACCGGGACAGGGGTCCTACGAGCAGTACTTC. Its translation: CASSKPGQGSYEQYF. The J gene is TRBJ2-7, the V gene TRBV21-1; the table's D call, TRBD1, has no DNA check behind it. TRBV21-1 represents a pseudogene. The CDR3 contains 15 residues.